The clone carrying this T cell receptor (beta chain) was recorded a few times. Its target is not known. Trimming stripped 6 bases from V and 1 base from J, with 4 bases between. Germline lookup yields CDR1 LGHNA and CDR2 YNFKEQ. The CDR3 covers 12 residues. The record originates from a study of T cell repertoires in cytomegalovirus infection. TCRdb fed the reads into MiXCR, producing one record per CDR3 protein. The table shows roughly 990,000 distinct CDR3 sequences, with 31% occurring only once. The sample was cultured CD8+ T cells from PBMCs, taken from culture after CMV antigen stimulation. This TCR came from a human donor in good health (CMV status not recorded). Some clones in this sample may be carry-over from other donors' samples. The chain employs TRBV4-2 and TRBJ1-5; no clear D. The DNA of the CDR3 is TGTGCCAGCAGGGAGAGCAATCAGCCCCAGCATTTT. Translated: CASRESNQPQHF.